This T cell receptor (beta chain) derives from a study of cytomegalovirus exposure and HLA in healthy donors. Study results and caveats: The study labeled fewer than 200 TCR beta chains cytomegalovirus-associated. Donors belonging to an Asian-associated ancestry cluster reportedly showed fewer N-insertions in productive TCRs than the roughly 700-donor mean, according to what a later analysis found. The presence/absence work took it that sequencing depth was about the same across donors. Indistinguishability led to the exclusion of some V segments, TRBV6-2 and TRBV6-3 included.

To note about this clone: Its target is unknown.

This CDR3 region has 16 residues. Germline lookup yields CDR1 SGHRS and CDR2 YFSETQ. V was pared by 5 bases and J by 4 bases, with 9 bases of the junction left unmatched. Primers for the PCR totalled 60 Vbeta and 13 Jbeta. The repertoire was sequenced with immunoSEQ multiplex PCR; TCRdb's copy has only in-frame clones and lacks some. This table has about 98,000 clones, around 80% appearing once. The sequencing input was PBMCs. This chain links TRBV5-1 with TRBJ2-2; 9 nucleotides align to TRBD1. The receptor was isolated from a human donor in good health. The CDR3 nucleotides are TGCGCCAGCAGTTCAACCGGGACAGGGAGCACCGGGGAGCTGTTTTTT. This sequence encodes CASSSTGTGSTGELFF. Based on the CDR3 plus reference TRBV5-1 and TRBJ2-2, the full variable domain is KAGVTQTPRYLIKTRGQQVTLSCSPISGHRSVSWYQQTPGQGLQFLFEYFSETQRNKGNFPGRFSGRQFSNSRSEMNVSTLELGDSALYLCASSSTGTGSTGELFFGEGSRLTVL.